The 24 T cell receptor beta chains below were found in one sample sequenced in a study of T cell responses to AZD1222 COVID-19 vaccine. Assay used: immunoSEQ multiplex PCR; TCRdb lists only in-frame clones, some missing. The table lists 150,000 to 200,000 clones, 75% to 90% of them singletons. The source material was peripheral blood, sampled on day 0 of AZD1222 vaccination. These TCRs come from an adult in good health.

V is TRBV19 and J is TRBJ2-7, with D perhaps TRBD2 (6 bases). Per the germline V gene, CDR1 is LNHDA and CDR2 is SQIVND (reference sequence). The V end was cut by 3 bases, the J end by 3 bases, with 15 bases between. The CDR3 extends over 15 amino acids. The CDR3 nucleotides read TGTGCCAGTAGTATTGGGACTCAACCGTTCTACGAGCAGTACTTC. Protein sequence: CASSIGTQPFYEQYF.

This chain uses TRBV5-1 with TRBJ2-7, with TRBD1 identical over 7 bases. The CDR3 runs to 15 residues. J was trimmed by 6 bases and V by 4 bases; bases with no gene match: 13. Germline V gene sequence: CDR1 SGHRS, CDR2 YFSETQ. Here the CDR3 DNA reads TGCGCCAGCAGCAACCCGGGACAGCCCCTACTCGAGCAGTACTTC. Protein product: CASSNPGQPLLEQYF. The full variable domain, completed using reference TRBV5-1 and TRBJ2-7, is KAGVTQTPRYLIKTRGQQVTLSCSPISGHRSVSWYQQTPGQGLQFLFEYFSETQRNKGNFPGRFSGRQFSNSRSEMNVSTLELGDSALYLCASSNPGQPLLEQYFGPGTRLTVT.

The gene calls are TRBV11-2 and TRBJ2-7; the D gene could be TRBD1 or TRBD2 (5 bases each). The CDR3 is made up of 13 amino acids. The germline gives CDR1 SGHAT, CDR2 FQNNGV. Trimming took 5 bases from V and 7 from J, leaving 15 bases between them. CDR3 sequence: CASSRDREREQYF. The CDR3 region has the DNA TGTGCCAGCAGCCGGGACCGAGAGCGAGAGCAGTACTTC.

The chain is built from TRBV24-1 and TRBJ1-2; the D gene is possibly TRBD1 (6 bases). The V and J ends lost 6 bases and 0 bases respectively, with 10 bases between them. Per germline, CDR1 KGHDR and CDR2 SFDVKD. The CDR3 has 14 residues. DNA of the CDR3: TGTGCCACCAGTCGGGCAGGGGCTAACTATGGCTACACCTTC. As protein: CATSRAGANYGYTF.

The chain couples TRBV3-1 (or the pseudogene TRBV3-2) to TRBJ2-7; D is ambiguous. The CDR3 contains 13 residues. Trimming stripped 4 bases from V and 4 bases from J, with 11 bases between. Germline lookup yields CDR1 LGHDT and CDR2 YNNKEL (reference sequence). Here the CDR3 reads CASSRSRPYEQYF. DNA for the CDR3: TGTGCCAGCAGCCGATCTCGTCCTTACGAGCAGTACTTC.

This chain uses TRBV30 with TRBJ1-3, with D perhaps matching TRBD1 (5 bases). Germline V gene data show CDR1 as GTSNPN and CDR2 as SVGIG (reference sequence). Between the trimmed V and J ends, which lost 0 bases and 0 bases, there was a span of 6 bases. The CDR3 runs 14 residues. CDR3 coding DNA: TGTGCCTGGAGTGTTGGGGGCTCTGGAAACACCATATATTTT. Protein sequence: CAWSVGGSGNTIYF. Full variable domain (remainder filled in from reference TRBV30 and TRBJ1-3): SQTIHQWPATLVQPVGSPLSLECTVEGTSNPNLYWYRQAAGRGLQLLFYSVGIGQISSEVPQNLSASRPQDRQFILSSKKLLLSDSGFYLCAWSVGGSGNTIYFGEGSWLTVV.

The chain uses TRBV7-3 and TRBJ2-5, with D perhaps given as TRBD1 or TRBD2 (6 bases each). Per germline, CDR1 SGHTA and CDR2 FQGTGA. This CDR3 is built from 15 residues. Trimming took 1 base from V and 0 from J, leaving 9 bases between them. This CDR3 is CASSLRGADQETQYF. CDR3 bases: TGTGCCAGCAGCTTAAGGGGGGCCGACCAAGAGACCCAGTACTTC.

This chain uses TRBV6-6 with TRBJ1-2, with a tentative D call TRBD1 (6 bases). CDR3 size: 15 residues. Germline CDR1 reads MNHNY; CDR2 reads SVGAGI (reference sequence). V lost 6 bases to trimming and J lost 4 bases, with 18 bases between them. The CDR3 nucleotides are TGTGCCAGCAGGCGGACAGAAGGGCCTTCCTATGGCTACACCTTC. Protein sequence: CASRRTEGPSYGYTF.

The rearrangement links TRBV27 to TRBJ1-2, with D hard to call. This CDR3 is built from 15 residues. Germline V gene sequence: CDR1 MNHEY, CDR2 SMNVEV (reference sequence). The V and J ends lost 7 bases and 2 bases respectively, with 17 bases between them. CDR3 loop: CASISLPTMNYGYTF. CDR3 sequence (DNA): TGTGCCAGCATAAGCCTTCCCACAATGAACTATGGCTACACCTTC.

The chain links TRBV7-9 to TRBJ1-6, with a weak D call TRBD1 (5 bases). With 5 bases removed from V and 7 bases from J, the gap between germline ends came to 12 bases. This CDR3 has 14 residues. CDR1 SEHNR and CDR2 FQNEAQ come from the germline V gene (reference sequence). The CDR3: CASSLDSKNSPLHF. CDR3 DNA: TGTGCCAGCAGCCTAGACAGCAAGAATTCACCCCTCCACTTT. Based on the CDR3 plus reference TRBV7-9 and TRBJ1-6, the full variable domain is DTGVSQNPRHKITKRGQNVTFRCDPISEHNRLYWYRQTLGQGPEFLTYFQNEAQLEKSRLLSDRFSAERPKGSFSTLEIQRTEQGDSAMYLCASSLDSKNSPLHFGNGTRLTVT.

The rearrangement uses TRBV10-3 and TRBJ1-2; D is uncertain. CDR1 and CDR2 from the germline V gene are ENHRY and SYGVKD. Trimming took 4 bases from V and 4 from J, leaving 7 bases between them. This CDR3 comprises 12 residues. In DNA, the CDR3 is TGTGCCATCAGTGGCAGTGGCTATGGCTACACCTTC. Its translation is CAISGSGYGYTF.

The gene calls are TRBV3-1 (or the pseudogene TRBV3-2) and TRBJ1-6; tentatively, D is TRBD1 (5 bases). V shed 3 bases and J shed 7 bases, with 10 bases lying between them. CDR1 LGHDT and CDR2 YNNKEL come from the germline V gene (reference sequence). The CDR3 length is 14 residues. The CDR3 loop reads CASSQVQGNSPLHF. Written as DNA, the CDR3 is TGTGCCAGCAGCCAGGTCCAGGGAAATTCACCCCTCCACTTT.

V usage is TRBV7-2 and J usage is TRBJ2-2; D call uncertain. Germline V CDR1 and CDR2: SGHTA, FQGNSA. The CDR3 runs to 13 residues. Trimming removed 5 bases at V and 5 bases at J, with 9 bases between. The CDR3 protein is CASSQGLTGELFF. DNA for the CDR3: TGTGCCAGCAGCCAAGGATTGACCGGGGAGCTGTTTTTT. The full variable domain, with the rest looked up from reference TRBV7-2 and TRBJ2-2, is GAGVSQSPSNKVTEKGKDVELRCDPISGHTALYWYRQSLGQGLEFLIYFQGNSAPDKSGLPSDRFSAERTGGSVSTLTIQRTQQEDSAVYLCASSQGLTGELFFGEGSRLTVL.

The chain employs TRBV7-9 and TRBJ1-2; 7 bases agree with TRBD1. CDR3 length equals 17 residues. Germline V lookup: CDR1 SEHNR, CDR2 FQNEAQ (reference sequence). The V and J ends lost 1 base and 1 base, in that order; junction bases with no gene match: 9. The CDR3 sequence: CASSLEGRGPYNYGYTF. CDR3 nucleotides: TGTGCCAGCAGCTTAGAGGGAAGGGGGCCTTATAACTATGGCTACACCTTC.

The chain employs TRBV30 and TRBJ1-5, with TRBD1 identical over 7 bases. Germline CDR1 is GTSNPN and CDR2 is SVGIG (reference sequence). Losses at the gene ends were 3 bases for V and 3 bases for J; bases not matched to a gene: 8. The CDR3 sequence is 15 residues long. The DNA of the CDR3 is TGTGCCTGGAGCTCGACGACAGGGTTCAATCAGCCCCAGCATTTT. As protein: CAWSSTTGFNQPQHF.

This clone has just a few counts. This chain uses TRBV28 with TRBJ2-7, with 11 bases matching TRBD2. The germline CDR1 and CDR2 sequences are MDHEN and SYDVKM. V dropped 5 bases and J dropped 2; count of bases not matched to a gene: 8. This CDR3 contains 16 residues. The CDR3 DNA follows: TGTGCCAGCAGTACTCCCGCTAGCGGGAGGCCCTACGAGCAGTACTTC. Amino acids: CASSTPASGRPYEQYF.

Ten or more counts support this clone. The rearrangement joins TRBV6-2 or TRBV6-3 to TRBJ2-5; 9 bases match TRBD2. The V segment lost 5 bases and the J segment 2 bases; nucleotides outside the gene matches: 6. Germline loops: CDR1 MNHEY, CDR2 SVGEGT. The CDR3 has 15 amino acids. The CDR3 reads CASSIGTSRQETQYF. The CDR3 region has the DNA TGTGCCAGCAGTATAGGGACTAGCAGACAAGAGACCCAGTACTTC.

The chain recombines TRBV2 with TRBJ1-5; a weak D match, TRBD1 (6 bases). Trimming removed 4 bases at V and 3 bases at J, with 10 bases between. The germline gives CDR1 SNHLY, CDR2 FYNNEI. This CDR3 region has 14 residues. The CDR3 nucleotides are TGTGCCAGCAGTGCACAGGGACACAATCAGCCCCAGCATTTT. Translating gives CASSAQGHNQPQHF.

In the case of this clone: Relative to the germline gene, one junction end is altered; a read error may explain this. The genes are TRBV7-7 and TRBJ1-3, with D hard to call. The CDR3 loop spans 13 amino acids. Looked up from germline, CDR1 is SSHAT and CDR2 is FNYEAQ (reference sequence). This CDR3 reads CASSPSSGNTIYF. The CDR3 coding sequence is TGTGCTAGCAGCCCAAGCTCTGGAAACACCATATATTTT.

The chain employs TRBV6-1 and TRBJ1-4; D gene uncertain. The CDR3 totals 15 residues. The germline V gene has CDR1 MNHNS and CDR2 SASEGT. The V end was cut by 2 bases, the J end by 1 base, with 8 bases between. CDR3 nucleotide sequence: TGTGCCAGCAGTGAATATTGGGGAACTAATGAAAAACTGTTTTTT. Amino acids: CASSEYWGTNEKLFF.

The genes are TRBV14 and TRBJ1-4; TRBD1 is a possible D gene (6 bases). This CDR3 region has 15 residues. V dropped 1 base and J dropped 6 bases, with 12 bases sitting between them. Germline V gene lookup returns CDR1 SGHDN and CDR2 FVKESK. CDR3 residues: CASSQGWGAHEKLFF. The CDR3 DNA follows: TGTGCCAGCAGCCAAGGGTGGGGGGCGCATGAAAAACTGTTTTTT.

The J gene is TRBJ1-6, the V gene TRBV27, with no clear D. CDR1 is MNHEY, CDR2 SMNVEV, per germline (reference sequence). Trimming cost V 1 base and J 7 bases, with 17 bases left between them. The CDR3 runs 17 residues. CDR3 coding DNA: TGTGCCAGCAGTTTATTATTTCGGGGAGCTGGGAATTCACCCCTCCACTTT. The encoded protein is CASSLLFRGAGNSPLHF.

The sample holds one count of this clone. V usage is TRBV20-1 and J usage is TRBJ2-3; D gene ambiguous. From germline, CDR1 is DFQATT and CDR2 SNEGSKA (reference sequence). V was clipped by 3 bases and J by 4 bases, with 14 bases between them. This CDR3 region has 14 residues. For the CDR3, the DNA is TGCAGTGCTAGTAACCCTCTAAGACCAGATACGCAGTATTTT. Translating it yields CSASNPLRPDTQYF.

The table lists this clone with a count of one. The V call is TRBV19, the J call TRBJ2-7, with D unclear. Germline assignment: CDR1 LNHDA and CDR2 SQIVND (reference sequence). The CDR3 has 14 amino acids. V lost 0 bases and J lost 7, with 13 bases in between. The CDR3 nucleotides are TGTGCCAGTAGTATAGAAGGAAGACAAGGGGAGCAGTACTTC. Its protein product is CASSIEGRQGEQYF.